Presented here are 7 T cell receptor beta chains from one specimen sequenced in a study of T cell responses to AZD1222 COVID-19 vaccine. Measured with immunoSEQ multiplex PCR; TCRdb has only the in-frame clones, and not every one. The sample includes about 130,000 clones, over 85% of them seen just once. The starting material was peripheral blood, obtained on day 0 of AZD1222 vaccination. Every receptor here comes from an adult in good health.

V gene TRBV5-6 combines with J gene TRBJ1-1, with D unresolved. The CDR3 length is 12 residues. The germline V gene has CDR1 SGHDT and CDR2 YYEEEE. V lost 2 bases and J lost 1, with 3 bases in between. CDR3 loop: CASSFGNTEAFF. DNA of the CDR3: TGTGCCAGCAGCTTCGGGAACACTGAAGCTTTCTTT.

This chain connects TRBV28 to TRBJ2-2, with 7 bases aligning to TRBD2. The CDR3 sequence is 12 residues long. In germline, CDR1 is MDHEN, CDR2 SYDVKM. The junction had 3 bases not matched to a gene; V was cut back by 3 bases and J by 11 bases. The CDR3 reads CASSFGLEELFF. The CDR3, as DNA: TGTGCCAGCAGTTTCGGACTAGAAGAGCTGTTTTTT.

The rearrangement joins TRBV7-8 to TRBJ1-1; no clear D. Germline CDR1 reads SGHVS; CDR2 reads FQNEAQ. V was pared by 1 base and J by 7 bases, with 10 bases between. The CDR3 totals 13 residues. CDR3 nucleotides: TGTGCCAGCAGCTTAGAAACGTTTGGTGAAGCTTTCTTT. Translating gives CASSLETFGEAFF.

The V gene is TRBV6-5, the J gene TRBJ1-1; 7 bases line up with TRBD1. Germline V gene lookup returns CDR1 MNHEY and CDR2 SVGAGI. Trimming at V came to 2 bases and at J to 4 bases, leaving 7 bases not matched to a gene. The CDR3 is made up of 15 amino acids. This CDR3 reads CASSYGGQWGTEAFF. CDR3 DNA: TGTGCCAGCAGTTACGGGGGACAGTGGGGCACTGAAGCTTTCTTT.

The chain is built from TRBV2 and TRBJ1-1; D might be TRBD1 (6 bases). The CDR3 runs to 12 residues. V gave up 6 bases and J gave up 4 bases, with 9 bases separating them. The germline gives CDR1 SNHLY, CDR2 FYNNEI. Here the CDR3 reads CASRPRGTEAFF. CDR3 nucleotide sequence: TGTGCCAGCAGACCCAGGGGCACTGAAGCTTTCTTT.

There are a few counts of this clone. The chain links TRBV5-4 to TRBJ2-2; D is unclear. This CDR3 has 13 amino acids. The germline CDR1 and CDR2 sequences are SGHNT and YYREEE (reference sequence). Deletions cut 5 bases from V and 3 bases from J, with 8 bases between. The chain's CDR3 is CASSNSHTGELFF. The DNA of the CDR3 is TGTGCCAGCAGTAACAGCCACACCGGGGAGCTGTTTTTT.

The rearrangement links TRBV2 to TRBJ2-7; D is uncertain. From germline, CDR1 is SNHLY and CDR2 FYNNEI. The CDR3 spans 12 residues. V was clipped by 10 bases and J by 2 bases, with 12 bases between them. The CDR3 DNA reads TGTGCCACATCGGACGGACCCTACGAGCAGTACTTC. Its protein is CATSDGPYEQYF.